The rows below give T cell receptor beta chains drawn from one sample of a study of blood T cell repertoires in COVID-19. TCRdb keeps only in-frame clones here, not all; method: immunoSEQ multiplex PCR. Of tens of thousands of clones listed, around 83% are singletons. Sequencing was done on a sample of peripheral blood. The receptors shown here come from a human donor with acute or convalescent COVID-19. The donor label of this sample is uncertain. The conserved cysteine and the conserved F or W are not part of the CDR3 here. The size field is filled for only some rows; it gives once, few, many or a size class.

ASSPFGTGVVRTEAF	.	TRBV3-1/TRBV3-2
ASSPFRQVPEAF	.	TRBV6-5
ASSQGQPGGEQY	.	TRBV3-1/TRBV3-2
ASSPPGGGAVDEQF	.	TRBV19
ASSDWVFRGLASPNSQY	.	TRBV2
ASSLGRTGSTQETQY	.	TRBV11-3
ASSEAPTLYNEQF	once	TRBV6-1
ASSDQNTPEAF	.	TRBV6-6
SVRTPDRFYYGYT	.	TRBV29-1
ASSQDPGVQRYGYT	.	TRBV3-1/TRBV3-2
ASSSDYGYT	large	TRBV7-9
ASSPSTDTQY	.	TRBV5-5
ASRGVGEAF	.	TRBV19
ASSFRGGDTQY	.	TRBV5-4
ASSSPVTRPETQY	few	TRBV27
ASSPPTGQVNTEAF	.	TRBV18
ASSFRDRWGEQF	few	TRBV5-6
AWSYSSGQGLSYT	.	TRBV30
ASSQDRSSYNEQF	.	TRBV19
ASSSRGPYEQY	.	TRBV5-4